This TCR beta chain was recorded in a study of cytotoxic CD8 clonotypes in ibrutinib-treated CLL. Study observations and caveats: Whereas clonality rose at ibrutinib response, it declined toward baseline at progression. For progressing versus sustained-remission patients, sampling times were not the same.

Profiled with immunoSEQ multiplex PCR; TCRdb holds only in-frame clones, not every one. The table has 300,000 or so clones, 67% seen once. This clone showed up just a few times. The antigen is not known. CDR3 length: 11 residues. Trimming cost V 4 bases and J 12 bases, with 10 bases left between them. CDR1 and CDR2 (germline): ENHRY, SYGVKD. Library input was around 1.9 micrograms of DNA from cryopreserved PBMCs. The V call is TRBV10-3, the J call TRBJ2-1; either TRBD1 or TRBD2 may supply D (5 bases each). The sample here was PBMCs, taken after 36 months of ibrutinib treatment. This clonotype was obtained from a human donor with chronic lymphocytic leukemia. DNA for the CDR3: TGTGCCATCAGTGTCGGGGACGGGCAGTTCTTC. As protein: CAISVGDGQFF.